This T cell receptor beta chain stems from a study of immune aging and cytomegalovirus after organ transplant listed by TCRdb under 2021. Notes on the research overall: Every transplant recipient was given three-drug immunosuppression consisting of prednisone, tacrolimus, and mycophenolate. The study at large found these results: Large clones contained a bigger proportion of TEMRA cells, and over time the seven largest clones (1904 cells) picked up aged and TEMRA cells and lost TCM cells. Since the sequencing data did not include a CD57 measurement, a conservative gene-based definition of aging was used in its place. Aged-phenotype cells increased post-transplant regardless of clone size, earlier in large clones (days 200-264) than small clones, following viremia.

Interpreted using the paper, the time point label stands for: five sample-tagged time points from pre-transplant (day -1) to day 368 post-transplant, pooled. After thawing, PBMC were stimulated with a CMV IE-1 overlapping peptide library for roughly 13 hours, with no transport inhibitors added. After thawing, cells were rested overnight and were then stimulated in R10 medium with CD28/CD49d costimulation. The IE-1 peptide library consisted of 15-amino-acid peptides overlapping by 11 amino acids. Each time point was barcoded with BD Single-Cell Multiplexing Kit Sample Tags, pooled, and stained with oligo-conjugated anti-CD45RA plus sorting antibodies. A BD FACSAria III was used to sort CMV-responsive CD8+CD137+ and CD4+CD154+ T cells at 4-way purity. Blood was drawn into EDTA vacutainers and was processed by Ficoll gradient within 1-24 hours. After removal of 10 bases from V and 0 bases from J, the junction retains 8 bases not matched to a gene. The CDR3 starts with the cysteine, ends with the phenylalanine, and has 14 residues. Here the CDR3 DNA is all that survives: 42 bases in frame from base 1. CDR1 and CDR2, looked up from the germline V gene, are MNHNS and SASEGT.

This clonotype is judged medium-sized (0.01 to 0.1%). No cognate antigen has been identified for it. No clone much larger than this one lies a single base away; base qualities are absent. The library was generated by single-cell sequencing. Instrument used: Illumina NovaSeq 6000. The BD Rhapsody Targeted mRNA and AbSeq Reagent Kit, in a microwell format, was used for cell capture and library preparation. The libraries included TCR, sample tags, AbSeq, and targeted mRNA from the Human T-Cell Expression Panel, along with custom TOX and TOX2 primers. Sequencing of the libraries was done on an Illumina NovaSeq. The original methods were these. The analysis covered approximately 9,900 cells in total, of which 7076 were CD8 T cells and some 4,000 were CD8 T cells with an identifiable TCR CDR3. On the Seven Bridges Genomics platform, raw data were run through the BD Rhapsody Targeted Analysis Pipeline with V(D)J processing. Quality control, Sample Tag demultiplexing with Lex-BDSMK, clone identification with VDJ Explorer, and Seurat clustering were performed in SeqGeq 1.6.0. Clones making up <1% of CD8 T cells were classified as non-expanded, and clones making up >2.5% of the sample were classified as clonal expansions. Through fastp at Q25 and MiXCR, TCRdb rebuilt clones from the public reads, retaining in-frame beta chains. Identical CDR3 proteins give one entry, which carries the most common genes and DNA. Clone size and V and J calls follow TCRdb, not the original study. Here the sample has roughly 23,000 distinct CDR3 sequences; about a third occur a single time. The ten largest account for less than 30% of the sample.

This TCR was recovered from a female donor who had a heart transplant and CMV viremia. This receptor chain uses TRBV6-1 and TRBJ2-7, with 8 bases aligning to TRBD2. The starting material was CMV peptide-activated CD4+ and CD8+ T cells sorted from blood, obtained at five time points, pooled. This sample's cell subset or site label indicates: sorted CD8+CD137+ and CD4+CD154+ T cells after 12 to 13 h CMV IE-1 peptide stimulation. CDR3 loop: CATSILADSYEQYF. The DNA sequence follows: TGTGCCACCTCAATACTAGCGGACTCCTACGAGCAGTACTTC.